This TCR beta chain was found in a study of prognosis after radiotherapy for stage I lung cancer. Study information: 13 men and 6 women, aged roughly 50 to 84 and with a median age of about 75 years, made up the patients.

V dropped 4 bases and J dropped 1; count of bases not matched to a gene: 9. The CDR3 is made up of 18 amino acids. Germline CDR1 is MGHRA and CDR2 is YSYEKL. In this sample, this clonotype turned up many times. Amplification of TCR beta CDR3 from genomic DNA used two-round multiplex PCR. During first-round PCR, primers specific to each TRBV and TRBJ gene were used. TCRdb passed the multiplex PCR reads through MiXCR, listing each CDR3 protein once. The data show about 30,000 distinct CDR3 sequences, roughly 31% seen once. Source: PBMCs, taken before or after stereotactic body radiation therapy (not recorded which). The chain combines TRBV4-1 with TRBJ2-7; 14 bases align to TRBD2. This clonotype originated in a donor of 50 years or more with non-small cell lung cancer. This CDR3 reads CASSPDARTSGRSYEQYF. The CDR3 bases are TGCGCCAGCAGCCCCGACGCAAGGACTAGCGGGAGGTCCTACGAGCAGTACTTC.